This TCR beta chain was profiled in a study of blood T cells in healthy people across ages. Study conclusions and caveats: Diversity estimates from one million T cells were considered underestimates. Across samples, TCR beta diversity tracked strongly with naive T cell percentage. A roughly linear age-dependent decrease characterized TCR beta diversity per million T cells.

The CDR3 spans 16 residues. The J segment lost 2 bases and the V segment lost 2 bases, leaving 8 bases of the junction unmatched. PCR was performed a second time for about 7 to 11 cycles using a sample-barcoded 5' primer and a J-beta primer mix. Each cDNA molecule carried a tag from a template-switch adaptor that contained 12 random nucleotides. MiXCR, applied by TCRdb to the 5' RACE reads, yields one record per CDR3 protein. The sample holds approximately 1,700,000 distinct CDR3 sequences, about two fifths seen once. There are a few counts of this clonotype. As yet, its antigen is unknown. Sequenced: blood. This rearrangement joins TRBV12-3 or TRBV12-4 to TRBJ2-5; 7 bases line up with TRBD2. The clonotype originates from a human donor in good health. The DNA of the CDR3 is TGTGCCAGCAGTTTACAAGCGGGGTCTAGACAAGAGACCCAGTACTTC. Its protein is CASSLQAGSRQETQYF.